This TCR beta chain originates from a study of control samples from healthy donors and cancer patients. The CDR3 length is 15 residues. Per germline, CDR1 SGHVS and CDR2 FQNEAQ. Trimming took off 0 bases at V and 4 bases at J, with 11 bases between the two ends. Assay: immunoSEQ multiplex PCR; the TCRdb copy retains only in-frame clones and omits some. The table shows tens of thousands of clones, with around 90% occurring only once. Sequences were obtained from PBMCs. The J gene is TRBJ2-3, the V gene TRBV7-8; no clear D gene. The receptor was derived from a woman in her forties or fifties with colorectal cancer. CDR3 region: CASSLASWQADTQYF. CDR3 nucleotide sequence: TGTGCCAGCAGCTTAGCAAGTTGGCAGGCAGATACGCAGTATTTT.